The 9 T cell receptor beta chains reported below all come from one sample, sequenced in a study of blood T cell repertoires in COVID-19. Profiled with immunoSEQ multiplex PCR; TCRdb holds only in-frame clones, not every one. The sample lists around 300,000 clones; approximately 90% were seen once. What was sequenced was PBMCs or T cells enriched from blood (not recorded which). These receptors were taken from a woman aged 60-70 years in a cohort exposed to, infected with or recovered from COVID-19 (not recorded which).

In its sample, this clone was seen once. V is TRBV6-4 and J is TRBJ2-2, with D maybe TRBD1 (6 bases). Trimming took off 5 bases at V and 16 bases at J, with 8 bases between the two ends. The CDR3 spans 9 residues. The germline CDR1 and CDR2 sequences are MRHNA and SNTAGT. The CDR3 coding sequence is TGTGCCAGCAGTAAACAGGGGTTTTTT. It codes for CASSKQGFF.

The gene calls are TRBV19 and TRBJ2-3; 10 bases fit TRBD1. This CDR3 region has 15 residues. Germline-derived CDR1 and CDR2 are LNHDA and SQIVND (reference sequence). The V gene end was trimmed by 9 bases and the J gene end by 4 bases; junction bases not matched to a gene: 10. This CDR3 is CASSSGQGRPDTQYF. The DNA for the CDR3 is TGTGCCAGCTCGTCGGGACAGGGGAGGCCAGATACGCAGTATTTT.

The V and J genes are TRBV10-3 and TRBJ2-7; D is ambiguous. The V end lost 4 bases, the J end lost 0 bases, and 4 bases lay between the germline ends. CDR1 and CDR2 (germline): ENHRY, SYGVKD. This CDR3 spans 12 amino acids. The CDR3 reads CAISGSSYEQYF. The CDR3 DNA is TGTGCCATCAGTGGGAGCTCCTACGAGCAGTACTTC.

V gene TRBV16 combines with J gene TRBJ1-5; 8 bases match TRBD1. CDR1 is KGHSY, CDR2 FQNENV, per germline. J lost 6 bases, V lost 4 bases, and 2 bases had no gene match. The CDR3 is 13 amino acids. The CDR3 protein is CASSPDRAQPQHF. The CDR3 DNA is TGTGCCAGCAGCCCGGACAGGGCTCAGCCCCAGCATTTT.

The V call is TRBV28, the J call TRBJ2-5; 7 bases are a match to TRBD2. This CDR3 has 15 amino acids. Germline CDR1 is MDHEN and CDR2 is SYDVKM. V dropped 4 bases and J dropped 5; count of bases not matched to a gene: 10. The CDR3 nucleotides read TGTGCCAGCAGTTCGCCGGGTGCCGGGAGGGAGACCCAGTACTTC. As protein: CASSSPGAGRETQYF.

This clone was recorded once. This chain links TRBV12-5 with TRBJ2-1, with TRBD2 matching over 8 bases. The V and J ends lost 6 bases and 7 bases, in that order; junction bases with no gene match: 14. The CDR3 runs to 16 residues. Germline loops: CDR1 LGHNT, CDR2 FRNRAP. The CDR3 DNA reads as TGTGCTAGTGGCCCGGGGGGGGCCCGGTCGTGGAATGAGCAGTTCTTC. This codes for CASGPGGARSWNEQFF.

The V and J genes are TRBV3-1 (or the pseudogene TRBV3-2) and TRBJ2-3, with a weak D call TRBD1 (5 bases). This CDR3 has 16 residues. The germline V gene encodes CDR1 LGHDT and CDR2 YNNKEL (reference sequence). The V and J ends lost 1 base and 3 bases respectively, with 14 bases between them. CDR3: CASSQGSVRGTDTQYF. In DNA, the CDR3 is TGTGCCAGCAGCCAAGGTTCCGTTAGGGGAACAGATACGCAGTATTTT.

The rearrangement joins TRBV11-3 to TRBJ2-2, with 7 bases aligning to TRBD2. The germline CDR1 and CDR2 sequences are SGHNT and YENEEA. The CDR3 sequence is 15 residues long. V was clipped by 3 bases and J by 4 bases; unmatched bases: 5. The CDR3 sequence: CASSFAGDSTGELFF. The CDR3 DNA sequence: TGTGCCAGCAGCTTTGCGGGAGACTCCACCGGGGAGCTGTTTTTT.

A single count supports this clone. Possible read error: a much larger clone is one base away. V gene TRBV7-8 combines with J gene TRBJ1-2; no firm D call. In germline, CDR1 is SGHVS, CDR2 FQNEAQ. The V end lost 1 base, the J end lost 5 bases, and 5 bases lay between the germline ends. CDR3 size: 12 residues. The CDR3 region is CASSLDGYGYTF. DNA for the CDR3: TGTGCCAGCAGCTTAGACGGTTATGGCTACACCTTC.